Listed here are 32 T cell receptor beta chains from one sample, sequenced in a study of OX40 agonist ivuxolimab in advanced cancers. The method was immunoSEQ multiplex PCR; TCRdb's version includes in-frame clones alone and lacks a portion of them. The sample carries tens of thousands of clones, roughly 90% recorded once. The sample consisted of CD4+ or CD8+ T cells sorted from blood, taken in a trial of the OX40 agonist ivuxolimab. Every receptor here comes from an adult with an advanced solid tumor such as melanoma, head and neck, liver or kidney cancer.

This chain links TRBV21-1 with TRBJ1-6; TRBD1, the D gene given by the table, was not confirmed from the DNA. TRBV21-1 is a listed pseudogene. The CDR3 sequence is 16 residues long. CDR3 nucleotide sequence: TGTGCCAGCAGCAAAGCGACATCAAGGGGGAATTCACCCCTCCACTTT. Protein sequence: CASSKATSRGNSPLHF.

This clone was observed a single time. The rearrangement uses TRBV27 and TRBJ1-5, with D possibly matching TRBD1 (6 bases). Germline values: CDR1 MNHEY, CDR2 SMNVEV (reference sequence). The CDR3 loop spans 15 amino acids. Trimming stripped 0 bases from V and 7 bases from J, with 13 bases between. CDR3 residues: CASSLSRQGRQPQHF. The CDR3 nucleotides read TGTGCCAGCAGTTTATCGAGGCAGGGGCGCCAGCCCCAGCATTTT.

The count of this clone is one. V gene TRBV4-1 combines with J gene TRBJ2-7; D is ambiguous. V was clipped by 5 bases and J by 0 bases, with 14 bases between them. The CDR3 loop spans 15 amino acids. Germline-derived CDR1 and CDR2 are MGHRA and YSYEKL. The CDR3 DNA sequence: TGCGCCAGCAGCAACGCACAGATGACCTCCTACGAGCAGTACTTC. Amino acid sequence: CASSNAQMTSYEQYF.

This chain joins TRBV4-2 and TRBJ2-3; D is uncertain. The CDR3 has 15 residues. The V end was cut by 4 bases, the J end by 3 bases, with 14 bases between. CDR1 and CDR2 (germline): LGHNA, YNFKEQ. CDR3 DNA: TGTGCCAGCAGCCCCACCATCGACAAGACAGATACGCAGTATTTT. Translation: CASSPTIDKTDTQYF.

The V call is TRBV6-1, the J call TRBJ1-1, with D unclear. V was shortened by 7 bases and J by 2 bases, with 8 bases between the two germline ends. CDR1 is MNHNS, CDR2 SASEGT, per germline. The CDR3 has 12 residues. As DNA, the CDR3 is TGTGCCAGCATGAGGGTAAACACTGAAGCTTTCTTT. Its protein is CASMRVNTEAFF.

In this sample, this clone turned up a few times. The rearrangement uses TRBV7-9 and TRBJ1-2; a weak D match, TRBD1 (5 bases). V lost 3 bases, J lost 4 bases, and 12 bases lay in between. Germline-derived CDR1 and CDR2 are SEHNR and FQNEAQ (reference sequence). The CDR3 consists of 14 residues. CDR3 DNA sequence: TGTGCCAGCAGCTTGGCCGGGACGGCCTATGGCTACACCTTC. Protein: CASSLAGTAYGYTF. Full variable domain (remainder filled in from reference TRBV7-9 and TRBJ1-2): DTGVSQNPRHKITKRGQNVTFRCDPISEHNRLYWYRQTLGQGPEFLTYFQNEAQLEKSRLLSDRFSAERPKGSFSTLEIQRTEQGDSAMYLCASSLAGTAYGYTFGSGTRLTVV.

This chain connects TRBV28 to TRBJ2-7; 9 bases map to TRBD2. The length of the CDR3 is 13 residues. Per the germline V gene, CDR1 is MDHEN and CDR2 is SYDVKM. Trimming at V came to 7 bases and at J to 3 bases, leaving 4 bases not matched to a gene. The CDR3 spells CASIAGGSYEQYF. The CDR3 bases are TGTGCCAGCATCGCGGGAGGGAGCTACGAGCAGTACTTC. The full variable domain, completed using reference TRBV28 and TRBJ2-7, is DVKVTQSSRYLVKRTGEKVFLECVQDMDHENMFWYRQDPGLGLRLIYFSYDVKMKEKGDIPEGYSVSREKKERFSLILESASTNQTSMYLCASIAGGSYEQYFGPGTRLTVT.

The sample holds a few counts of this clone. This rearrangement joins TRBV5-8 to TRBJ2-1; tentative D call: TRBD2 (6 bases). The CDR3 is 17 residues long. The germline V gene encodes CDR1 SGHTS and CDR2 YDEGEE. Trimming cost V 0 bases and J 0 bases, with 13 bases left between them. The chain's CDR3 is CASSLAVGTPSYNEQFF. The CDR3 DNA reads as TGTGCCAGCAGCTTGGCCGTGGGGACTCCCTCCTACAATGAGCAGTTCTTC.

The chain joins TRBV10-3 to TRBJ1-2; D is unclear. CDR3 length: 14 residues. Germline V CDR1 and CDR2: ENHRY, SYGVKD. Trimming took 4 bases from V and 5 from J, leaving 14 bases between them. The CDR3 DNA follows: TGTGCCATCAGTGTAACAGACCTAAGATATGGCTACACCTTC. The encoded protein is CAISVTDLRYGYTF.

The chain links TRBV5-1 to TRBJ2-1; a weak D match, TRBD2 (5 bases). Trimming removed 2 bases from V and 9 bases from J, with 18 bases in between. Germline V CDR1 and CDR2: SGHRS, YFSETQ. The CDR3 runs to 15 residues. The CDR3 loop reads CASSFTRVEGSEQFF. DNA of the CDR3: TGCGCCAGCAGCTTCACGAGGGTCGAAGGCAGTGAGCAGTTCTTC.

The V gene is TRBV2, the J gene TRBJ2-2; D is unresolved. Between the trimmed V and J ends, which lost 5 bases and 3 bases, there was a span of 4 bases. CDR1 is SNHLY and CDR2 is FYNNEI in the germline V gene. CDR3 length: 12 amino acids. CDR3 region: CASSRDTGELFF. The DNA of the CDR3 is TGTGCCAGCAGTCGGGACACCGGGGAGCTGTTTTTT.

The chain uses TRBV15 and TRBJ2-5; 7 nucleotides line up with TRBD1. The J segment lost 5 bases and the V segment lost 4 bases, leaving 7 bases of the junction unmatched. Germline CDR1 is LNHNV and CDR2 is YYDKDF (reference sequence). This CDR3 is built from 14 residues. As DNA, the CDR3 is TGTGCCACCAGCAAGGGACAGTTCGGGGAGACCCAGTACTTC. It yields the protein CATSKGQFGETQYF.

The chain links TRBV9 to TRBJ2-1; tentatively, D is TRBD1 (7 bases). This CDR3 has 15 residues. V lost 4 bases, J lost 8 bases, and 19 bases lay in between. The V gene's germline CDR1 is SGDLS and CDR2 YYNGEE. CDR3 loop: CASSPGGKGGDEQFF. In DNA, the CDR3 is TGTGCCAGCAGCCCCGGAGGGAAAGGGGGCGATGAGCAGTTCTTC. The whole variable domain, remainder taken from reference TRBV9 and TRBJ2-1, is DSGVTQTPKHLITATGQRVTLRCSPRSGDLSVYWYQQSLDQGLQFLIQYYNGEERAKGNILERFSAQQFPDLHSELNLSSLELGDSALYFCASSPGGKGGDEQFFGPGTRLTVL.

This chain joins TRBV14 and TRBJ1-1, with D maybe TRBD1 (6 bases). This CDR3 comprises 14 residues. Per the germline V gene, CDR1 is SGHDN and CDR2 is FVKESK. Between the trimmed V and J ends, which lost 4 bases and 1 base, there was a span of 10 bases. The CDR3 reads CASSPGQRNTEAFF. The CDR3 DNA follows: TGTGCCAGCAGCCCGGGACAACGGAACACTGAAGCTTTCTTT.

The chain employs TRBV7-2 and TRBJ2-1, with 7 nucleotides matching TRBD1. Trimming took 0 bases from V and 6 from J; bases not matched to a gene: 5. The CDR3 consists of 15 residues. The germline gives CDR1 SGHTA, CDR2 FQGNSA. The CDR3 coding sequence is TGTGCCAGCAGCTTAGCTAGGGGGCGTATCAATGAGCAGTTCTTC. This translates into CASSLARGRINEQFF.

This CDR3 reads CASSPRGRVNTGELFF. For the CDR3, the DNA is TGTGCCAGTAGTCCTCGGGGGAGAGTGAACACCGGGGAGCTGTTTTTT. The rearrangement uses TRBV19 and TRBJ2-2, with D maybe TRBD2 (6 bases). This CDR3 spans 16 amino acids. V was shortened by 5 bases and J by 1 base, with 14 bases between the two germline ends. Germline V lookup: CDR1 LNHDA, CDR2 SQIVND (reference sequence).

This chain joins TRBV27 and TRBJ2-4; 9 bases are shared with TRBD1. Per germline, CDR1 MNHEY and CDR2 SMNVEV (reference sequence). CDR3 size: 17 residues. The ends lost 3 bases at V and 2 bases at J; junction bases unmatched: 8. The CDR3 loop reads CASSFKGQGNTKNIQYF. CDR3 coding DNA: TGTGCCAGCAGTTTTAAGGGACAGGGCAATACCAAAAACATTCAGTACTTC.

The gene calls are TRBV10-2 and TRBJ2-6; no clear D. The CDR3 extends over 16 amino acids. V was cut by 1 base and J by 0 bases, with 7 bases left in between. CDR1 and CDR2 from the germline V gene are WSHSY and SAAADI. CDR3 DNA sequence: TGCGCCAGCAGTGAGTTGCGGTCCTCTGGGGCCAACGTCCTGACTTTC. Translating it yields CASSELRSSGANVLTF.

V usage is TRBV7-9 and J usage is TRBJ1-1; TRBD1 agrees at 10 bases. The CDR3 totals 17 residues. The V gene's germline CDR1 is SEHNR and CDR2 FQNEAQ (reference sequence). V shed 2 bases and J 2 bases; nucleotides not matched to a gene: 8. CDR3 nucleotide sequence: TGTGCCAGCAGCTTAAGTAAGACAGGGGGCGTCAACACTGAAGCTTTCTTT. As protein: CASSLSKTGGVNTEAFF.

This clone was counted once. This chain links TRBV27 with TRBJ2-3; D gene unclear. The germline V gene encodes CDR1 MNHEY and CDR2 SMNVEV (reference sequence). The length of the CDR3 is 11 residues. Trimming took off 7 bases at V and 3 bases at J, with 5 bases between the two ends. DNA of the CDR3: TGTGCCAGCAAAGCGACAGATACGCAGTATTTT. Translated, it gives CASKATDTQYF.

The rearrangement links TRBV15 to TRBJ2-1, with 16 bases matching TRBD2. The trim removed 0 bases at V and 7 bases at J, leaving 3 bases unmatched. This CDR3 comprises 17 residues. The V gene's germline CDR1 is LNHNV and CDR2 YYDKDF (reference sequence). The CDR3 spells CATSRDSGLAGGNEQFF. In DNA, the CDR3 is TGTGCCACCAGCAGAGATTCGGGACTAGCGGGAGGGAATGAGCAGTTCTTC.

The gene calls are TRBV7-2 and TRBJ2-5, with a weak D call TRBD1 (5 bases). Looked up from germline, CDR1 is SGHTA and CDR2 is FQGNSA. Trimming took off 1 base at V and 5 bases at J, with 14 bases between the two ends. CDR3 size: 15 residues. The CDR3: CASSLGQTRGETQYF. In DNA form, the CDR3 reads TGTGCCAGCAGCTTAGGACAGACTCGTGGGGAGACCCAGTACTTC.

This clone was observed once. This chain uses TRBV4-1 with TRBJ2-5; D ambiguous. This CDR3 region has 14 residues. Germline V CDR1 and CDR2: MGHRA, YSYEKL. Trimming removed 1 base from V and 3 bases from J, with 9 bases in between. In nucleotides, the CDR3 is TGCGCCAGCAGCCAAGGGGTAGGGAAAGAGACCCAGTACTTC. This gives the protein CASSQGVGKETQYF.

Only a few counts were recorded for this clone. The V call is TRBV29-1, the J call TRBJ2-1; 9 bases fit TRBD1. V was clipped by 6 bases and J by 8 bases; unmatched bases: 8. CDR3 length: 13 amino acids. Germline assignment: CDR1 SQVTM and CDR2 ANQGSEA. CDR3 amino acids: CSVPGQGKHEQFF. The CDR3 DNA reads TGCAGCGTCCCGGGACAGGGCAAACATGAGCAGTTCTTC.

The rearrangement joins TRBV6-1 to TRBJ2-3; D unresolved. V was trimmed by 4 bases and J by 2 bases, leaving 16 bases between them. In germline, CDR1 is MNHNS, CDR2 SASEGT. The CDR3 is 16 amino acids. The CDR3 DNA reads as TGTGCCAGCAGTGTTAACAGCAGGCAGTACACAGATACGCAGTATTTT. Translated, it gives CASSVNSRQYTDTQYF.

The chain is built from TRBV6-1 and TRBJ1-2; D gene unclear. This CDR3 region has 16 residues. Germline V gene data show CDR1 as MNHNS and CDR2 as SASEGT. Trimming removed 2 bases from V and 4 bases from J, with 17 bases in between. CDR3 sequence reads: CASSEFPTVFPYGYTF. CDR3 nucleotide sequence: TGTGCCAGCAGTGAATTCCCGACGGTCTTTCCCTATGGCTACACCTTC.

V and J are TRBV5-6 and TRBJ2-3, with D tentatively TRBD1 or TRBD2 (6 bases each). CDR1 is SGHDT and CDR2 is YYEEEE in the germline V gene. Trimming left V 0 bases short and J 4 bases short, with 15 bases between. The CDR3 runs to 16 residues. CDR3: CASSLAGARIADTQYF. The CDR3 nucleotides read TGTGCCAGCAGCTTGGCGGGGGCGAGAATTGCAGATACGCAGTATTTT.

Details on this clone: Mismatch with germline at one junction end may stem from a read error. This sequence joins TRBV7-7 and TRBJ2-5, with 9 bases matching TRBD2. The germline V gene has CDR1 SSHAT and CDR2 FNYEAQ (reference sequence). The CDR3 is 13 amino acids. The DNA of the CDR3 is TGTGCTAGCAGCGGGGGGATCCAAGAGACCCAGTACTTC. It encodes CASSGGIQETQYF.

CDR3 DNA sequence: TGCAGTGCCCCGTCCGGGGAGACCCAGTACTTC. Translating gives CSAPSGETQYF. The chain carries TRBV20-1 and TRBJ2-5; no clear D gene. The V and J ends lost 6 bases and 5 bases respectively, with 10 bases between them. Germline CDR1 reads DFQATT; CDR2 reads SNEGSKA (reference sequence). The CDR3 is made up of 11 amino acids.

This sequence joins TRBV7-8 and TRBJ2-1, with D tentatively TRBD2 (6 bases). Per the germline V gene, CDR1 is SGHVS and CDR2 is FQNEAQ. Trimming pared 4 bases from V and 6 bases from J, leaving 16 bases between. The CDR3 spans 15 residues. As DNA, the CDR3 is TGTGCCAGCAGCTCGACGGGGCTAGCGCTCAATGAGCAGTTCTTC. It codes for CASSSTGLALNEQFF. Looking up the rest from reference TRBV7-8 and TRBJ2-1 gives the full variable domain: GAGVSQSPRYKVAKRGQDVALRCDPISGHVSLFWYQQALGQGPEFLTYFQNEAQLDKSGLPSDRFFAERPEGSVSTLKIQRTQQEDSAVYLCASSSTGLALNEQFFGPGTRLTVL.

This clone showed up just a few times. The genes are TRBV7-9 and TRBJ2-7; a possible D gene is TRBD1 (6 bases). V was shortened by 5 bases and J by 3 bases, with 20 bases between the two germline ends. The CDR3 covers 16 residues. Germline CDR1 is SEHNR and CDR2 is FQNEAQ (reference sequence). The DNA of the CDR3 is TGTGCCAGCAGCCGTGGGGCCGGGACAACTAACTACGAGCAGTACTTC. Protein sequence: CASSRGAGTTNYEQYF. The full variable domain, its missing parts supplied by reference TRBV7-9 and TRBJ2-7, is DTGVSQNPRHKITKRGQNVTFRCDPISEHNRLYWYRQTLGQGPEFLTYFQNEAQLEKSRLLSDRFSAERPKGSFSTLEIQRTEQGDSAMYLCASSRGAGTTNYEQYFGPGTRLTVT.

The chain links TRBV9 to TRBJ1-1; 8 bases match TRBD1. This CDR3 spans 17 amino acids. Germline CDR1 SGDLS, CDR2 YYNGEE. V gave up 0 bases and J gave up 7 bases; unmatched junction bases: 14. The CDR3 bases are TGTGCCAGCAGCGTAGCGGAGGGGACAGGCCCTCCTCTTGAAGCTTTCTTT. It is translated as CASSVAEGTGPPLEAFF. The variable domain in full, with the rest retrieved from reference TRBV9 and TRBJ1-1, is DSGVTQTPKHLITATGQRVTLRCSPRSGDLSVYWYQQSLDQGLQFLIQYYNGEERAKGNILERFSAQQFPDLHSELNLSSLELGDSALYFCASSVAEGTGPPLEAFFGQGTRLTVV.